This record covers a single TCR beta chain. Its matching antigen is unknown. The record originates from a study of Graves' ophthalmopathy and Graves' hyperthyroidism. From germline, CDR1 is SGHTA and CDR2 FQGNSA. V was cut by 3 bases and J by 3 bases, with 8 bases left in between. The CDR3 contains 14 residues. Each hyperthyroidism patient was newly diagnosed, with under 2 months' duration, and aged 18 to 65. Pregnancy or lactation, uncontrolled infections and other autoimmune diseases were grounds for excluding patients. Study findings and constraints: Distinction of ophthalmopathy from stable hyperthyroidism by a 13-signature model reached approximately 88% sensitivity and roughly 81% specificity.

Using RNA transcripts, the TCR beta CDR3 regions were amplified. The first round was an RT-PCR with HTBI primers, and the second round was a multiplex PCR. TCRdb processed the multiplex PCR reads anew with MiXCR; each CDR3 protein has one entry. The table records over a million distinct CDR3 sequences, about 38% of them present only once. This TCR came from an adult man with Graves' hyperthyroidism. Sequenced input: peripheral blood or thyroid tissue (not recorded which). The rearrangement uses TRBV7-2 and TRBJ1-4; D is uncertain. CDR3 protein: CASSFVPANEKLFF. CDR3 DNA: TGTGCCAGCAGCTTTGTTCCAGCTAATGAAAAACTGTTTTTT.